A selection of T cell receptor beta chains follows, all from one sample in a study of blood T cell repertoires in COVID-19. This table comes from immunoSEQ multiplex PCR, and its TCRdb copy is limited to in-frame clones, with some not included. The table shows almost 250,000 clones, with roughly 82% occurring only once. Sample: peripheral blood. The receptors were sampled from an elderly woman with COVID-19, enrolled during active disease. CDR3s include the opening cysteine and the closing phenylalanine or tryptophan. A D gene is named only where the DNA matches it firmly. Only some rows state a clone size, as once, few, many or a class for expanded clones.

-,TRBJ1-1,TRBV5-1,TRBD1,CASSSTGTGPTEAFF,TGCGCCAGCAGCTCAACCGGGACAGGGCCTACTGAAGCTTTCTTT
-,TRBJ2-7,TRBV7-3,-,CASSYGTFGEQYF,TGTGCCAGCAGCTATGGTACCTTCGGCGAGCAGTACTTC
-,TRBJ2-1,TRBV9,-,CASSVGQLINNEQFF,TGTGCCAGCAGCGTAGGACAGCTAATTAACAATGAGCAGTTCTTC
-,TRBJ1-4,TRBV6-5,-,CASRGLTSEKLFF,TGTGCCAGCAGAGGACTAACGAGTGAAAAACTGTTTTTT
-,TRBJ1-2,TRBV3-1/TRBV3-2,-,CASSQGEAVPRGYTF,TGTGCCAGCAGCCAAGGGGAGGCGGTCCCGAGGGGCTACACCTTC
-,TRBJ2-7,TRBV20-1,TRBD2,CSAATGTSLYF,TGCAGTGCTGCTACCGGGACTAGTTTGTACTTC
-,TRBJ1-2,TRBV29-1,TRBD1,CSVEPTGTGGGYTF,TGCAGCGTTGAACCGACAGGGACAGGGGGTGGCTACACCTTC
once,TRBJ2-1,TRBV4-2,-,CASSQDLLARNEQFF,TGTGCCAGCAGCCAAGATCTACTAGCTCGGAATGAGCAGTTCTTC
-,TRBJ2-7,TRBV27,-,CASSMTGKMTYEQYF,TGTGCCAGCAGTATGACGGGAAAGATGACCTACGAGCAGTACTTC
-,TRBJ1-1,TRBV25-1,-,CASSESGREAFF,TGTGCCAGCAGTGAATCTGGGAGGGAAGCTTTCTTT
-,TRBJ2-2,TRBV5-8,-,CASSSQIYTGELFF,TGTGCCAGCAGCTCACAGATTTACACCGGGGAGCTGTTTTTT
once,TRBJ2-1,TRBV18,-,CASSGRAMGEQFF,TGTGCCAGCTCAGGCAGGGCGATGGGTGAGCAGTTCTTC
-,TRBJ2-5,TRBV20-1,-,CSASIETQYF,TGCAGTGCTTCTATAGAGACCCAGTACTTC
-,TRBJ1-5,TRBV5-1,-,CASSLGEGRGNQPQHF,TGCGCCAGCAGCTTAGGAGAGGGCCGAGGCAATCAGCCCCAGCATTTT
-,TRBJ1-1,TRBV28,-,CASSHLDTHKAFF,TGTGCCAGCAGCCACCTGGACACTCATAAAGCTTTCTTT
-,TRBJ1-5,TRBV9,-,CASSVLVPRGPRNQPQHF,TGTGCCAGCAGCGTACTCGTACCCCGGGGTCCGCGCAATCAGCCCCAGCATTTT
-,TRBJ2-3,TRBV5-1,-,CASGGGGTDTQYF,TGCGCCAGCGGAGGGGGCGGCACAGATACGCAGTATTTT
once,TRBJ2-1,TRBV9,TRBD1,CASSVGRGQVGHGNEQFF,TGTGCCAGCAGCGTAGGACGAGGACAGGTCGGGCACGGGAATGAGCAGTTCTTC
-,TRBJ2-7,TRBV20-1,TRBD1,CSGIRGYEQYF,TGCAGTGGGATCAGGGGGTACGAGCAGTACTTC
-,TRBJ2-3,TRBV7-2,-,CASSLAGGDTQYF,TGTGCCAGCAGCTTAGCTGGAGGAGATACGCAGTATTTT
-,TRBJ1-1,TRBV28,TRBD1,CASISRTGNLNTEAFF,TGTGCCAGCATTTCCCGGACAGGGAACTTGAACACTGAAGCTTTCTTT
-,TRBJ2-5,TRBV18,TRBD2,CASSTREGTFVETQYF,TGTGCCAGCTCAACCCGGGAGGGTACCTTTGTAGAGACCCAGTACTTC
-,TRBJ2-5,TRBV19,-,CASRKQGSEETQYF,TGTGCCAGCAGAAAACAGGGAAGTGAAGAGACCCAGTACTTC
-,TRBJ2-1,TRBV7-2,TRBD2,CASSLLGGAGEQFF,TGTGCCAGCAGCTTACTCGGGGGGGCAGGGGAGCAGTTCTTC
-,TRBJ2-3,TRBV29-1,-,CSVGFLDSQYF,TGCAGCGTTGGGTTTCTAGATTCGCAGTATTTT
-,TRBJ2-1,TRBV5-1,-,CASSLTGQGYNEQFF,TGCGCCAGCAGCTTAACCGGGCAGGGATACAATGAGCAGTTCTTC
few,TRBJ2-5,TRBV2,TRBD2,CASSGSGGARETQYF,TGTGCCAGCAGTGGAAGCGGGGGGGCTCGGGAGACCCAGTACTTC
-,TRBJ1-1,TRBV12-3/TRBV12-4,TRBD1,CASRTDRGAEAFF,TGTGCCAGCAGGACCGACAGGGGCGCTGAAGCTTTCTTT
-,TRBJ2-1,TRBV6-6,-,CASSQRDTRYNEQFF,TGTGCCAGCAGTCAACGGGACACCCGCTACAATGAGCAGTTCTTC
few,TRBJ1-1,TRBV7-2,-,CASSAKGGGAEAFF,TGTGCCAGCAGCGCAAAAGGCGGGGGGGCTGAAGCTTTCTTT
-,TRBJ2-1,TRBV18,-,CASSLGLDNEQFF,TGTGCCAGCTCACTAGGACTCGATAATGAGCAGTTCTTC
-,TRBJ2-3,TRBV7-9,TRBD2,CASSFVGGSTDTQYF,TGTGCCAGCAGCTTCGTGGGGGGGAGCACAGATACGCAGTATTTT
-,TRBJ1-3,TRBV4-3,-,CASSPAGSGNTIYF,TGCGCCAGCAGCCCAGCGGGCTCTGGAAACACCATATATTTT
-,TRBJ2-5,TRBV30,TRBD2,CAWRFGGEETQYF,TGTGCCTGGAGATTCGGGGGGGAAGAGACCCAGTACTTC
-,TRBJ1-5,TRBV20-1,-,CSASPNPWNQPQHF,TGCAGTGCTAGTCCTAACCCCTGGAATCAGCCCCAGCATTTT
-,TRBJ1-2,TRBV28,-,CASSSPAVGGGYTF,TGTGCCAGCAGTTCCCCCGCAGTTGGCGGGGGCTACACCTTC
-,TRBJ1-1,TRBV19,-,CASSIGAGDYTEAFF,TGTGCCAGTAGTATAGGGGCGGGGGATTACACTGAAGCTTTCTTT
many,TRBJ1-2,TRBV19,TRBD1,CASSVTLDRGEGYTF,TGTGCCAGTAGTGTCACACTCGACAGGGGAGAAGGCTACACCTTC
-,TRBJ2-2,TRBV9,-,CASSVGSGELFF,TGTGCCAGCAGCGTCGGTTCCGGGGAGCTGTTTTTT
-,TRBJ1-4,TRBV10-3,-,CAISDSGSTNEKLFF,TGTGCCATCAGTGACAGCGGATCAACTAATGAAAAACTGTTTTTT
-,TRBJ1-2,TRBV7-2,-,CASSILLGGVDGYTF,TGTGCCAGCAGCATCCTCCTGGGCGGGGTAGATGGCTACACCTTC
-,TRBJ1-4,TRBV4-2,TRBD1,CASSQEGGSIGGTGWEKLFF,TGTGCCAGCAGCCAAGAAGGAGGAAGCATAGGGGGGACAGGGTGGGAAAAACTGTTTTTT
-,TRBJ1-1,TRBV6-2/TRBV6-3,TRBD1,CASSSPGQGSYGAFF,TGTGCCAGCAGTTCCCCGGGACAGGGGTCGTATGGAGCTTTCTTT
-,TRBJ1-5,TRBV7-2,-,CASSFDGSSNQPQHF,TGTGCCAGCAGCTTCGACGGGAGTAGCAATCAGCCCCAGCATTTT
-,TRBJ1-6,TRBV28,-,CASSSRQYSYNSPLHF,TGTGCCAGCAGCTCTCGTCAGTATTCCTATAATTCACCCCTCCACTTT
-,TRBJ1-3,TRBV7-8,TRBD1,CASSLTGGTSGNTIYF,TGTGCCAGCAGCTTAACAGGGGGCACCTCTGGAAACACCATATATTTT
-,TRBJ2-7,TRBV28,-,CASRFGVPSSYEQYF,TGTGCCAGCCGCTTCGGGGTGCCCTCTTCCTACGAGCAGTACTTC
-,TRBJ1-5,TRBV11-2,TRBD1,CASSQGVIGNQPQHF,TGTGCCAGCAGCCAGGGGGTAATAGGCAATCAGCCCCAGCATTTT
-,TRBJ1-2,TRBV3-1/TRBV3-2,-,CASSQDYSYGYTF,TGTGCCAGCAGCCAAGATTATAGTTATGGCTACACCTTC
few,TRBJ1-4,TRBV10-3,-,CAISEIRTVSGNEKLFF,TGTGCCATCAGTGAGATCAGGACAGTCTCAGGGAATGAAAAACTGTTTTTT
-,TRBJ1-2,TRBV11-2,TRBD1,CASSLGQGAGGYTF,TGTGCCAGCAGCTTGGGACAGGGGGCTGGTGGCTACACCTTC
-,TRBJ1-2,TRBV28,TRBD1,CASSSSGGAGAIYGYTF,TGTGCCAGCAGCTCTTCAGGGGGCGCCGGGGCGATCTATGGCTACACCTTC
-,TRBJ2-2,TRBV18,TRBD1,CASPLQGANTGELFF,TGTGCCAGCCCACTACAGGGGGCGAACACCGGGGAGCTGTTTTTT
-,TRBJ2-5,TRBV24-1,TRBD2,CATSDPGLEETQYF,TGTGCCACCAGTGATCCGGGACTAGAAGAGACCCAGTACTTC
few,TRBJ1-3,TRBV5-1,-,CASSLAGGAYGNTIYF,TGCGCCAGCAGCTTGGCCGGGGGGGCGTATGGAAACACCATATATTTT